This TCR beta chain was identified in a study of blood T cell repertoires in COVID-19. Across the study: Spain, Italy and the United States supplied samples that represented acute and convalescent COVID-19.

V gave up 3 bases and J gave up 2 bases; unmatched junction bases: 4. The CDR3 is 17 residues long. The germline CDR1 and CDR2 sequences are LNHDA and SQIVND (reference sequence). Profiling relied on immunoSEQ multiplex PCR, and the TCRdb table lists in-frame clones only, not all of them. The table records 60,000 to 90,000 clones, 65% to 85% of them present only once. The rearrangement uses TRBV19 and TRBJ1-4, with 12 bases identical to TRBD1. The source material was peripheral blood. This sequence originates from a man aged 55 to 70 with active or convalescent COVID-19. The CDR3 sequence is CASSMGQGAATNEKLFF. CDR3 bases: TGTGCCAGTAGTATGGGACAGGGGGCAGCGACTAATGAAAAACTGTTTTTT. The full variable domain, completed using reference TRBV19 and TRBJ1-4, is DGGITQSPKYLFRKEGQNVTLSCEQNLNHDAMYWYRQDPGQGLRLIYYSQIVNDFQKGDIAEGYSVSREKKESFPLTVTSAQKNPTAFYLCASSMGQGAATNEKLFFGSGTQLSVL.